These 14 T cell receptor beta chains share one sample of origin, sequenced in a study of blood T cell repertoires in COVID-19. The data were produced by immunoSEQ multiplex PCR, yet TCRdb's version contains in-frame clones alone and is incomplete. Here the sample spans tens of thousands of clones, 84% being singletons. Sequenced: peripheral blood. These receptors all come from a human donor in a cohort sampled during active COVID-19.

The CDR3 sequence is CASSLDALTRGANGKEQFF. CDR3 DNA: TGCGCCAGCAGCCTGGACGCCCTTACTCGGGGGGCGAATGGAAAGGAGCAGTTCTTC. The chain carries TRBV5-1 and TRBJ2-1, with D perhaps matching TRBD2 (7 bases). CDR3 length: 19 residues. The germline V gene encodes CDR1 SGHRS and CDR2 YFSETQ. Trimming pared 4 bases from V and 10 bases from J, leaving 33 bases between.

The genes are TRBV7-2 and TRBJ1-6; 7 bases match TRBD1. The V gene end was trimmed by 5 bases and the J gene end by 0 bases; junction bases not matched to a gene: 4. From germline, CDR1 is SGHTA and CDR2 FQGNSA. CDR3 size: 16 residues. The CDR3 region has the DNA TGTGCCAGCAGCGCAGGGGGGAACTCCTATAATTCACCCCTCCACTTT. Its protein is CASSAGGNSYNSPLHF. Combining the CDR3 with reference TRBV7-2 and TRBJ1-6 gives the whole variable domain GAGVSQSPSNKVTEKGKDVELRCDPISGHTALYWYRQSLGQGLEFLIYFQGNSAPDKSGLPSDRFSAERTGGSVSTLTIQRTQQEDSAVYLCASSAGGNSYNSPLHFGNGTRLTVT.

The chain is built from TRBV28 and TRBJ2-7; 9 bases map to TRBD1. The CDR3 extends over 15 amino acids. Germline V gene sequence: CDR1 MDHEN, CDR2 SYDVKM. J was trimmed by 3 bases and V by 3 bases; bases with no gene match: 6. The CDR3 is CASSFSGQGLYEQYF. In DNA form, the CDR3 reads TGTGCCAGCAGTTTCTCGGGACAGGGTCTCTACGAGCAGTACTTC.

The chain uses TRBV5-1 and TRBJ2-7; 8 bases map to TRBD1. This CDR3 is 15 amino acids long. The germline gives CDR1 SGHRS, CDR2 YFSETQ. V dropped 0 bases and J dropped 6; count of bases not matched to a gene: 8. The CDR3, as DNA: TGCGCCAGCAGCTTGGTGGCAGGGGGCCTGATCGAGCAGTACTTC. The encoded protein is CASSLVAGGLIEQYF.

The chain carries TRBV4-1 and TRBJ2-2; D is possibly TRBD2 (6 bases). Per germline, CDR1 MGHRA and CDR2 YSYEKL. This CDR3 has 15 amino acids. Trimming cost V 1 base and J 5 bases, with 11 bases left between them. The chain's CDR3 is CASSQAGDWTGELFF. For the CDR3, the DNA is TGCGCCAGCAGCCAAGCGGGAGATTGGACCGGGGAGCTGTTTTTT.

The rearrangement joins TRBV7-2 to TRBJ2-1, with TRBD2 matching over 7 bases. The CDR3 contains 16 residues. V was pared by 1 base and J by 4 bases, with 7 bases of the junction left unmatched. Germline loops: CDR1 SGHTA, CDR2 FQGNSA. In DNA, the CDR3 is TGTGCCAGCAGCTTAGATGGGACTATAACATACAATGAGCAGTTCTTC. Translation gives CASSLDGTITYNEQFF.

The chain employs TRBV28 and TRBJ2-1; D unclear. CDR3 length: 13 amino acids. Germline loops: CDR1 MDHEN, CDR2 SYDVKM. Trimming stripped 10 bases from V and 0 bases from J, with 10 bases between. The CDR3 nucleotides are TGTGCCACCGCTAGGATCTCCTACAATGAGCAGTTCTTC. Protein product: CATARISYNEQFF.

This CDR3 is CASGRTGLYLTDTQYF. DNA of the CDR3: TGTGCTAGTGGTAGGACAGGGCTGTATCTCACAGATACGCAGTATTTT. V and J are TRBV12-5 and TRBJ2-3, with TRBD1 identical over 8 bases. CDR3 size: 16 residues. After removal of 5 bases from V and 2 bases from J, the junction contained 9 bases not matched to a gene. Per the germline V gene, CDR1 is LGHNT and CDR2 is FRNRAP. The whole variable domain, remainder taken from reference TRBV12-5 and TRBJ2-3, is DARVTQTPRHKVTEMGQEVTMRCQPILGHNTVFWYRQTMMQGLELLAYFRNRAPLDDSGMPKDRFSAEMPDATLATLKIQPSEPRDSAVYFCASGRTGLYLTDTQYFGPGTRLTVL.

Only a few counts were recorded for this clone. The V and J genes are TRBV30 and TRBJ1-3, with D uncertain. V dropped 2 bases and J dropped 1 base, with 12 bases sitting between them. The CDR3 has 15 residues. Germline V CDR1 and CDR2: GTSNPN, SVGIG (reference sequence). DNA for the CDR3: TGTGCCTGGAGTACTACCGGAAGATCTGGAAACACCATATATTTT. Translated, it gives CAWSTTGRSGNTIYF.

The CDR3 DNA sequence: TGTGCCAGCAGCTTAGCACTAGCGGGAGGAAGAGGCACAGATACGCAGTATTTT. Its translation is CASSLALAGGRGTDTQYF. The rearrangement links TRBV7-9 to TRBJ2-3; 12 bases align to TRBD2. The V segment lost 0 bases and the J segment 1 base; nucleotides outside the gene matches: 5. The CDR3 totals 18 residues. The germline V gene has CDR1 SEHNR and CDR2 FQNEAQ (reference sequence).

The chain uses TRBV6-5 and TRBJ1-1; 7 bases fit TRBD1. The trim removed 2 bases at V and 6 bases at J, leaving 3 bases unmatched. The CDR3 runs 13 residues. Per germline, CDR1 MNHEY and CDR2 SVGAGI. As DNA, the CDR3 is TGTGCCAGCAGTTACGGGCAGGGGGCTGAAGCTTTCTTT. It translates to CASSYGQGAEAFF.

The chain uses TRBV5-6 and TRBJ1-2; no firm D call. V lost 6 bases, J lost 0 bases, and 3 bases lay in between. Per the germline V gene, CDR1 is SGHDT and CDR2 is YYEEEE. CDR3 length: 11 amino acids. The CDR3, as DNA: TGTGCCAGCACCGCTAACTATGGCTACACCTTC. Residues: CASTANYGYTF.

This clone was detected once. The chain recombines TRBV6-5 with TRBJ2-7, with 11 nucleotides matching TRBD1. The junction had 8 bases not matched to a gene; V was cut back by 5 bases and J by 5 bases. CDR1 is MNHEY, CDR2 SVGAGI, per germline. This CDR3 region has 15 residues. The CDR3 loop is CASSRPGQGAHEQYF. DNA for the CDR3: TGTGCCAGCAGTCGCCCTGGACAGGGGGCCCACGAGCAGTACTTC.

This clone was counted once. The chain combines TRBV6-5 with TRBJ1-5, with D unresolved. Germline CDR1 MNHEY, CDR2 SVGAGI. CDR3 size: 14 residues. V was clipped by 6 bases and J by 4 bases, with 13 bases between them. In DNA form, the CDR3 reads TGTGCCAGCAGCTTGAGGGTGCTTAATCAGCCCCAGCATTTT. Translation: CASSLRVLNQPQHF.